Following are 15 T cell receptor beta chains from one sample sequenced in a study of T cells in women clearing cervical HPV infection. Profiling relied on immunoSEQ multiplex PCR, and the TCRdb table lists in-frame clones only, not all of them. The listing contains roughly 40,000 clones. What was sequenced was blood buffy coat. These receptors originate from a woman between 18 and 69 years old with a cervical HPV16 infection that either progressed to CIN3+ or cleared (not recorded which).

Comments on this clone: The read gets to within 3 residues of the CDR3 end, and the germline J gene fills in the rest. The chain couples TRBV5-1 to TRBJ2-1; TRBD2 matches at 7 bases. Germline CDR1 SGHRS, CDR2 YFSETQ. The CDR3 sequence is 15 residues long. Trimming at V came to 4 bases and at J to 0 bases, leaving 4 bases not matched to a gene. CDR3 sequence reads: CASSTGLVSYNEQFF. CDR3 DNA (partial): TGCGCCAGCAGCACCGGACTAGTCTCCTACAATGAG. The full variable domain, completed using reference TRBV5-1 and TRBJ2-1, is KAGVTQTPRYLIKTRGQQVTLSCSPISGHRSVSWYQQTPGQGLQFLFEYFSETQRNKGNFPGRFSGRQFSNSRSEMNVSTLELGDSALYLCASSTGLVSYNEQFFGPGTRLTVL.

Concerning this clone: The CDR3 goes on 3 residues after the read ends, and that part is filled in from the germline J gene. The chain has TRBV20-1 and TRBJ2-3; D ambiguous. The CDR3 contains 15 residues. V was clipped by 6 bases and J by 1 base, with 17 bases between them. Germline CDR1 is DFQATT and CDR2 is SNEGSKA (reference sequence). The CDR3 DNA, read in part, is TGCAGTGCCTTGGAACGGATCCGGGGCACAGATACG. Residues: CSALERIRGTDT. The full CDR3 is CSALERIRGTDTQYF.

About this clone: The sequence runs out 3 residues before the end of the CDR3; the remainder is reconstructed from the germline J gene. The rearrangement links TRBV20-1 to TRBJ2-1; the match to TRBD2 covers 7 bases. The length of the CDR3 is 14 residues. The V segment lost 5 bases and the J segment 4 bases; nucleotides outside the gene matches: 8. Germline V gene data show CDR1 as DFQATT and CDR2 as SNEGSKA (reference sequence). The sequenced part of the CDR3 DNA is TGCAGTGCTGTCCTTGCGGGAGCTTACAATGAG. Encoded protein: CSAVLAGAYNE. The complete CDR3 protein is CSAVLAGAYNEQFF.

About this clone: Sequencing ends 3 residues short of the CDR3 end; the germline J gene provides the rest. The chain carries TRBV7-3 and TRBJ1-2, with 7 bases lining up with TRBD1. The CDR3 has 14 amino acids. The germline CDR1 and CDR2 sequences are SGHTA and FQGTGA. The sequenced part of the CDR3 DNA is TGTGCCAGCAGCACGACAGGGTGGGAGCATGAC. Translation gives CASSTTGWEHD. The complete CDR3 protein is CASSTTGWEHDYTF. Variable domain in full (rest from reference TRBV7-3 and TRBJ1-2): GAGVSQTPSNKVTEKGKYVELRCDPISGHTALYWYRQSLGQGPEFLIYFQGTGAADDSGLPNDRFFAVRPEGSVSTLKIQRTERGDSAVYLCASSTTGWEHDYTFGSGTRLTVV.

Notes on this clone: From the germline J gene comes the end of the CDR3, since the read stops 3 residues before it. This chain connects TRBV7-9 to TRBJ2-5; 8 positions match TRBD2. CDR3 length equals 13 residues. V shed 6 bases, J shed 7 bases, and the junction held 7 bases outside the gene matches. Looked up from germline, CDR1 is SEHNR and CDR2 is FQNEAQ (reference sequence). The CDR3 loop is CASRPGLAGTQYF. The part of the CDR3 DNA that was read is TGTGCCAGCAGACCAGGACTAGCTGGGACC. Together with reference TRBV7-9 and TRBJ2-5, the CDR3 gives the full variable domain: DTGVSQNPRHKITKRGQNVTFRCDPISEHNRLYWYRQTLGQGPEFLTYFQNEAQLEKSRLLSDRFSAERPKGSFSTLEIQRTEQGDSAMYLCASRPGLAGTQYFGPGTRLLVL.

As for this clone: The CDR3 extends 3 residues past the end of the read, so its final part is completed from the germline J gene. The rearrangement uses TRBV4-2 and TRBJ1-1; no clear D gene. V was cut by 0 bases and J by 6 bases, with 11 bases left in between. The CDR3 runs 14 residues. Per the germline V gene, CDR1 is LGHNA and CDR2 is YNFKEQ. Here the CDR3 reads CASSQEASRAEAFF. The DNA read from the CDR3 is TGTGCCAGCAGCCAAGAGGCCTCGAGGGCTGAA.

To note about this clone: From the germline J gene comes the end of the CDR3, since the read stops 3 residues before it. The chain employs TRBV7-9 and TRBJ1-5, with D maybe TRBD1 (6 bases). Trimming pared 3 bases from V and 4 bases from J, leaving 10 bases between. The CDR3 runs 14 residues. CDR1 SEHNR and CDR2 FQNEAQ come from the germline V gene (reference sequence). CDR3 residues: CASSLSTGNQPQHF. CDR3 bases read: TGTGCCAGCAGCTTGAGTACAGGGAATCAGCCC. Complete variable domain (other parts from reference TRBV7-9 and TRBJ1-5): DTGVSQNPRHKITKRGQNVTFRCDPISEHNRLYWYRQTLGQGPEFLTYFQNEAQLEKSRLLSDRFSAERPKGSFSTLEIQRTEQGDSAMYLCASSLSTGNQPQHFGDGTRLSIL.

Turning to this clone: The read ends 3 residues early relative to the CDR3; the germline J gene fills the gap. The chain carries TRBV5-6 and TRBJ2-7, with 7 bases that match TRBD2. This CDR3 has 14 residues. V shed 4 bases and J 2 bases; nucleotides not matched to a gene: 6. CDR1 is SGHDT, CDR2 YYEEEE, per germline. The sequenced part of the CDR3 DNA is TGTGCCAGCAGCCACTGGGAGGGGACCTACGAG. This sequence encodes CASSHWEGTYE. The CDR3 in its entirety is CASSHWEGTYEQYF. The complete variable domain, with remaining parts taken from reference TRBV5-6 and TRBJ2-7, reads DAGVTQSPTHLIKTRGQQVTLRCSPKSGHDTVSWYQQALGQGPQFIFQYYEEEERQRGNFPDRFSGHQFPNYSSELNVNALLLGDSALYLCASSHWEGTYEQYFGPGTRLTVT.

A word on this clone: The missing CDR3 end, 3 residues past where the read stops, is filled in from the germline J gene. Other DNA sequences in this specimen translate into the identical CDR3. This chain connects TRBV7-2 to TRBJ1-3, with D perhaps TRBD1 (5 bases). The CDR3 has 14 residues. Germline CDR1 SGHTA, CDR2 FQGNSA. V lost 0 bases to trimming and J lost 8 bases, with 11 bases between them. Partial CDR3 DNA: TGTGCCAGCAGCTTAGCGAGCAGGGAGGACACC. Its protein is CASSLASREDT. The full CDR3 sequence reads CASSLASREDTIYF.

The CDR3 loop reads CSAGKTGVNTEAFF. Incomplete CDR3 DNA: TGCAGTGCGGGTAAAACAGGCGTGAACACTGAA. V gene TRBV20-1 combines with J gene TRBJ1-1, with D possibly matching TRBD1 (5 bases). Coverage ceases 3 residues before the CDR3 finishes, and the germline J gene fills in the end. Germline V lookup: CDR1 DFQATT, CDR2 SNEGSKA (reference sequence). There are 14 residues in the CDR3. The V end was cut by 6 bases, the J end by 0 bases, with 14 bases between.

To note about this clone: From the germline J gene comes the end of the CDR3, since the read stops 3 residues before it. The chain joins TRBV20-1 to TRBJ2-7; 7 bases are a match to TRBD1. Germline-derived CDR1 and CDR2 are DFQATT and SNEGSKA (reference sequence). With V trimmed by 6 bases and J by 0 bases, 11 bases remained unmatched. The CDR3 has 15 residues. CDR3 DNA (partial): TGCAGTGCCAATCCCCTGACAGGGCCCTCCTACGAG. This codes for CSANPLTGPSYE. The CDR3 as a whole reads CSANPLTGPSYEQYF.

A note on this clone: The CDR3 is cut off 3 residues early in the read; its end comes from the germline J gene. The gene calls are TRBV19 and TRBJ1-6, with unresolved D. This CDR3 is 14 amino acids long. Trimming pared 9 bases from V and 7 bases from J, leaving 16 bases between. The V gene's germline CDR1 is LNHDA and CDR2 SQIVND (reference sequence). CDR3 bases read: TGTGCCAGCAGCGAAGCTCCTGGGAATTCACCC. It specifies CASSEAPGNSP. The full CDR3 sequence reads CASSEAPGNSPLHF.

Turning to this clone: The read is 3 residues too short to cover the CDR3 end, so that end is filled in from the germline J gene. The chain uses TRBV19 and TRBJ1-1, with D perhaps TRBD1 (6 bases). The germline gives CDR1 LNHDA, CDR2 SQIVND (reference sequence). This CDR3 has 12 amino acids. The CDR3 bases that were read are TGTGCCAGTAGTATCATGGGGGCGGAA. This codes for CASSIMGAE. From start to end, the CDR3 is CASSIMGAEAFF.

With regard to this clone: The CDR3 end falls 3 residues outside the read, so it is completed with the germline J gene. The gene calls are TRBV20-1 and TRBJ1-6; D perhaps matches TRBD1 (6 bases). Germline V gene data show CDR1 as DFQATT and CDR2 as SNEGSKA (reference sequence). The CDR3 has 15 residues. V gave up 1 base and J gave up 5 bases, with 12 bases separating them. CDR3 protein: CSARVRTVDNSPLHF. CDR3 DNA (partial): TGCAGTGCTAGAGTACGGACAGTAGATAATTCACCC.

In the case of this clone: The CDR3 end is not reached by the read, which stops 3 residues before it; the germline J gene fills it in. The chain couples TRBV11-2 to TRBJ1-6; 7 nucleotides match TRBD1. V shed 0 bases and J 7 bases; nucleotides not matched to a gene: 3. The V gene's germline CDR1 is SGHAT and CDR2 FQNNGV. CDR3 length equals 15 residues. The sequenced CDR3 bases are TGTGCCAGCAGCTTAGAAGGGGGCGCGAATTCACCC. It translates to CASSLEGGANSP. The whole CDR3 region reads CASSLEGGANSPLHF.